Below are 15 T cell receptor beta chains sequenced from a single sample in a study of T cell repertoires in aging, cancer and after chemotherapy. Rearranged V-D-J TRB sequences were amplified with a mixed TRB-A/B primer pool. MiXCR was run by TCRdb on the multiplex PCR reads, yielding one entry per CDR3 protein. Altogether some 1,400 distinct CDR3 sequences are present, 46% being singletons, with the ten largest covering about a sixth. The template was genomic DNA from peripheral blood, not RNA. Material for sequencing was blood. All receptors derive from a human donor with a blood cancer.

CDR3 in amino acids: CASSPRTSWAPSDEQFF. In DNA, the CDR3 is TGTGCCAGCTCACCCCGGACTAGCTGGGCCCCTAGCGATGAGCAGTTCTTC. J is TRBJ2-1 and V is TRBV18, with 8 bases lining up with TRBD2. The CDR3 length is 17 residues. The junction had 15 bases not matched to a gene; V was cut back by 3 bases and J by 8 bases. Germline CDR1 KGHSH, CDR2 LQKENI.

The gene calls are TRBV30 and TRBJ2-2, with 9 bases that match TRBD2. The V gene's germline CDR1 is GTSNPN and CDR2 SVGIG (reference sequence). The CDR3 contains 14 residues. The V segment lost 4 bases and the J segment 3 bases; nucleotides outside the gene matches: 3. CDR3: CAWKASGDTGELFF. As DNA, the CDR3 is TGTGCCTGGAAGGCTAGCGGGGACACCGGGGAGCTGTTTTTT.

This clonotype was seen a single time. V is TRBV5-6 and J is TRBJ2-3; no clear D gene. Trimming cost V 0 bases and J 6 bases, with 14 bases left between them. Germline CDR1 and CDR2: SGHDT and YYEEEE. This CDR3 is 15 amino acids long. CDR3 coding DNA: TGTGCCAGCAGCTTGGCCGGGTTAGCCCTGGATACGCAGTATTTT. The encoded protein is CASSLAGLALDTQYF.

This clonotype is deemed medium-sized (0.01 to 0.1%). This chain uses TRBV6-1 with TRBJ2-1; no clear D gene. V lost 7 bases to trimming and J lost 7 bases, with 11 bases between them. Germline V gene data show CDR1 as MNHNS and CDR2 as SASEGT. CDR3 length: 12 residues. CDR3 sequence reads: CASNRVGNEQFF. The CDR3 region has the DNA TGTGCCAGCAACCGGGTGGGTAATGAGCAGTTCTTC.

The chain links TRBV27 to TRBJ2-3; possibly TRBD1 or TRBD2 for D (5 bases each). The ends were cut back, 2 bases at V and 6 bases at J, with 18 bases in the middle. There are 16 residues in the CDR3. The germline V gene encodes CDR1 MNHEY and CDR2 SMNVEV (reference sequence). The CDR3: CASSLGGPGMGDTQYF. CDR3 nucleotide sequence: TGTGCCAGCAGTTTAGGGGGTCCAGGGATGGGGGATACGCAGTATTTT.

Relative to its sample, this clonotype is medium-sized. This chain connects TRBV5-1 to TRBJ2-5; 7 nucleotides match TRBD2. This CDR3 is 16 amino acids long. The V gene end was trimmed by 4 bases and the J gene end by 0 bases; junction bases not matched to a gene: 9. Germline loops: CDR1 SGHRS, CDR2 YFSETQ. This CDR3 is CASSRSSGRYQETQYF. For the CDR3, the DNA is TGCGCCAGCAGCCGATCTAGCGGCAGGTACCAAGAGACCCAGTACTTC.

V usage is TRBV29-1 and J usage is TRBJ1-5, with a possible D match to TRBD1 (5 bases). Trimming shortened V by 5 bases and J by 0 bases, and 11 bases separated the two germline ends. The CDR3 is 14 residues long. From germline, CDR1 is SQVTM and CDR2 ANQGSEA. CDR3 loop: CSVILRDSNQPQHF. For the CDR3, the DNA is TGCAGCGTTATTCTCAGGGATAGCAATCAGCCCCAGCATTTT.

The DNA for the CDR3 is TGTGCCAGCAGTGTGTCTAGCGGTCCCTACGAGCAGTACTTC. This translates into CASSVSSGPYEQYF. The chain has TRBV6-1 and TRBJ2-7; 7 bases fit TRBD2. J gave up 2 bases and V 4 bases, and 5 bases lay outside the gene matches. Germline CDR1 MNHNS, CDR2 SASEGT. There are 14 residues in the CDR3.

This CDR3 reads CARGQDNSPLHF. The CDR3 bases are TGTGCTCGGGGGCAGGATAATTCACCCCTCCACTTT. The chain carries TRBV30 and TRBJ1-6, with D possibly matching TRBD1 (6 bases). Germline V gene sequence: CDR1 GTSNPN, CDR2 SVGIG (reference sequence). The CDR3 consists of 12 residues.

This chain connects TRBV7-3 to TRBJ2-2; possibly TRBD1 or TRBD2 for D (5 bases each). This CDR3 has 15 amino acids. Deletions cut 4 bases from V and 4 bases from J, with 13 bases between. Germline V CDR1 and CDR2: SGHTA, FQGTGA. The CDR3 region is CASSSRGGGTGELFF. Here the CDR3 DNA reads TGTGCCAGCAGCTCAAGAGGTGGGGGCACCGGGGAGCTGTTTTTT.

V and J are TRBV11-1 and TRBJ2-2; 8 bases line up with TRBD1. The germline V gene encodes CDR1 SGHAT and CDR2 FQDESV (reference sequence). CDR3 size: 15 residues. V lost 6 bases to trimming and J lost 5 bases; unmatched junction nucleotides: 8. Written as DNA, the CDR3 is TGTGCCAGCAGACCGAGGGACAGGAGGACCGGGGAGCTGTTTTTT. This codes for CASRPRDRRTGELFF. Full variable domain (rest looked up from reference TRBV11-1 and TRBJ2-2): EAEVAQSPRYKITEKSQAVAFWCDPISGHATLYWYRQILGQGPELLVQFQDESVVDDSQLPKDRFSAERLKGVDSTLKIQPAELGDSAMYLCASRPRDRRTGELFFGEGSRLTVL.

This clonotype is deemed medium-sized. V is TRBV20-1 and J is TRBJ2-1; D remains ambiguous. Looked up from germline, CDR1 is DFQATT and CDR2 is SNEGSKA (reference sequence). Trimming pared 6 bases from V and 5 bases from J, leaving 8 bases between. This CDR3 region has 11 residues. CDR3 sequence (DNA): TGCAGTGCCCTTCGGGACAATGAGCAGTTCTTC. As protein: CSALRDNEQFF.

The chain combines TRBV27 with TRBJ2-1, with TRBD1 identical over 9 bases. Germline assignment: CDR1 MNHEY and CDR2 SMNVEV (reference sequence). There are 14 residues in the CDR3. With 5 bases clipped from V and 4 bases from J, the junction kept 3 bases outside the gene matches. DNA of the CDR3: TGTGCCAGCAGTAGAGACAGGGGGTACAATGAGCAGTTCTTC. Translating gives CASSRDRGYNEQFF.

The J gene is TRBJ2-4, the V gene TRBV18, with D perhaps matching TRBD2 (5 bases). CDR1 and CDR2 (germline): KGHSH, LQKENI. This CDR3 is built from 16 residues. The germline V and J ends were trimmed by 8 bases and 0 bases, with 17 bases remaining between them. CDR3 sequence: CASQTVKDLAKNIQYF. The CDR3 coding sequence is TGTGCCAGCCAGACCGTCAAGGACTTAGCCAAAAACATTCAGTACTTC.

Relative to its sample, this clonotype is large. The gene calls are TRBV30 and TRBJ1-5, with D maybe TRBD1 (5 bases). The V gene's germline CDR1 is GTSNPN and CDR2 SVGIG (reference sequence). Trimming shortened V by 5 bases and J by 2 bases, and 13 bases separated the two germline ends. The CDR3 length is 14 residues. Written as DNA, the CDR3 is TGTGCCTGGTCCAGCGGGGGTGGCAATCAGCCCCAGCATTTT. Its protein is CAWSSGGGNQPQHF.